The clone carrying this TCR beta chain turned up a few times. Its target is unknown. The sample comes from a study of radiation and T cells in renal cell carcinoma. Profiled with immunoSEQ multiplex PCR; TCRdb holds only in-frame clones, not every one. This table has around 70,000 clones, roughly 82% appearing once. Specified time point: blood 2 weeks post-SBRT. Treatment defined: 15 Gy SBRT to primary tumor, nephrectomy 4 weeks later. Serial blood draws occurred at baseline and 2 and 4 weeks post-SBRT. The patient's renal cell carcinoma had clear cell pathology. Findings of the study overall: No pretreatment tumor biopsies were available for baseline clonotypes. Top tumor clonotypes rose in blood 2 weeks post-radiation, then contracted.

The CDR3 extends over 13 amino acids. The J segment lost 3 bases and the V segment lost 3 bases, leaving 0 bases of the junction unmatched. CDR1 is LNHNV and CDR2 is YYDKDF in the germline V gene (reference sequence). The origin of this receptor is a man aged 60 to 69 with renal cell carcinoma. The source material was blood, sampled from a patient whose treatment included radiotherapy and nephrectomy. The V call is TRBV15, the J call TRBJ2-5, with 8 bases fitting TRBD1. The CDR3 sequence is CATSRDREETQYF. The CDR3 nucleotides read TGTGCCACCAGCAGGGACAGGGAAGAGACCCAGTACTTC.